This T cell receptor (beta chain) derives from a study of graft-versus-host responses after intestinal transplantation. Looking at the study overall: Among the recipients, transplants were multivisceral, liver-intestinal, or isolated intestinal.

With regard to this clone: Its antigen is undetermined.

Here immunoSEQ multiplex PCR was the method, and the copy in TCRdb shows in-frame clones only, minus some. Here the sample spans over 65,000 clones, 85% to 95% being singletons. The CDR3 has 16 residues. The germline gives CDR1 SEHNR, CDR2 FQNEAQ (reference sequence). V lost 4 bases to trimming and J lost 6 bases; unmatched junction nucleotides: 9. The material was unstimulated CD8+ T cells sorted from spleen or lymph node cells, obtained before transplant. The TCR comes from a human donor who was the organ donor for an intestinal transplant. The chain employs TRBV7-9 and TRBJ2-1, with TRBD2 matching 10 bases. CDR3 sequence: CASSWASGRSVNEQFF. The CDR3 nucleotides read TGTGCCAGCAGCTGGGCTAGCGGGAGATCGGTCAATGAGCAGTTCTTC.